What follows are 14 T cell receptor beta chains derived from one specimen sequenced in a study of cytomegalovirus exposure and HLA in healthy donors. This table comes from immunoSEQ multiplex PCR, and its TCRdb copy is limited to in-frame clones, with some not included. The sample contains roughly 120,000 clones, 85% of which appear only once. The specimen was PBMCs. These TCRs come from a woman between 25 and 40 years old in good health and CMV-seronegative.

This chain links TRBV5-6 with TRBJ2-5, with 8 positions matching TRBD1. Germline V gene data show CDR1 as SGHDT and CDR2 as YYEEEE. The V and J ends lost 4 bases and 4 bases, in that order; junction bases with no gene match: 6. This CDR3 is built from 14 residues. The CDR3 protein is CASSIRTGRETQYF. In nucleotides, the CDR3 is TGTGCCAGCAGCATAAGGACAGGGAGAGAGACCCAGTACTTC.

The rearrangement joins TRBV4-1 to TRBJ2-5; unclear D gene. With 0 bases removed from V and 7 bases from J, the gap between germline ends came to 12 bases. Germline V gene data show CDR1 as MGHRA and CDR2 as YSYEKL. This CDR3 has 14 amino acids. This CDR3 is CASSQDRGPGTQYF. DNA for the CDR3: TGCGCCAGCAGCCAAGATCGTGGTCCGGGGACCCAGTACTTC.

This clone has only one observation. The chain joins TRBV12-2 to TRBJ2-7; the table calls TRBD1, which could not be checked here. TRBV12-2 is tagged as a pseudogene. CDR3 length: 17 amino acids. CDR3 protein: CASRLPLQGGVSYEQYF. In nucleotides, the CDR3 is TGTGCAAGTCGCTTACCCCTACAGGGTGGGGTTTCCTACGAGCAGTACTTC.

In this sample, this clone turned up once. Here the CDR3 reads CASSFGGGGTDTQYF. The CDR3 DNA sequence: TGTGCCAGCAGCTTCGGCGGGGGAGGCACAGATACGCAGTATTTT. The V gene is TRBV7-2, the J gene TRBJ2-3; the match to TRBD2 covers 7 bases. The ends lost 3 bases at V and 1 base at J; junction bases unmatched: 4. The CDR3 consists of 15 residues. The germline gives CDR1 SGHTA, CDR2 FQGNSA.

V and J are TRBV29-1 and TRBJ1-2, with D maybe TRBD1 (5 bases). This CDR3 contains 12 residues. V lost 4 bases, J lost 2 bases, and 8 bases lay in between. CDR1 is SQVTM and CDR2 is ANQGSEA in the germline V gene. This CDR3 reads CSVGRQNYGYTF. The CDR3 DNA sequence: TGCAGCGTTGGACGACAGAACTATGGCTACACCTTC.

This chain uses TRBV27 with TRBJ1-2; D gene unclear. The germline gives CDR1 MNHEY, CDR2 SMNVEV (reference sequence). V lost 0 bases and J 7 bases, leaving 15 bases between the germline ends. This CDR3 region has 15 residues. The CDR3 region has the DNA TGTGCCAGCAGTTTATCGTTTACGCTTCGGGGTGGCTACACCTTC. Its translation is CASSLSFTLRGGYTF.

There are a few counts of this clone. The chain links TRBV7-9 to TRBJ2-2; TRBD1 agrees at 7 bases. The CDR3 loop spans 14 amino acids. Germline-derived CDR1 and CDR2 are SEHNR and FQNEAQ (reference sequence). Trimming took 5 bases from V and 6 from J; bases not matched to a gene: 6. The CDR3 loop is CASSRRDSPGELFF. For the CDR3, the DNA is TGTGCCAGCAGCCGTCGGGACAGTCCCGGGGAGCTGTTTTTT.

The chain recombines TRBV5-1 with TRBJ1-3, with D possibly being TRBD1 (5 bases). There are 16 residues in the CDR3. V was pared by 4 bases and J by 2 bases, with 16 bases between. Germline V lookup: CDR1 SGHRS, CDR2 YFSETQ. CDR3 DNA: TGCGCCAGCAGCCGGGGGATCGGAGAGCCTGGAAACACCATATATTTT. Its protein product is CASSRGIGEPGNTIYF.

The genes are TRBV7-3 and TRBJ2-5; D unresolved. V was shortened by 0 bases and J by 1 base, with 3 bases between the two germline ends. In germline, CDR1 is SGHTA, CDR2 FQGTGA. There are 13 residues in the CDR3. CDR3 sequence reads: CASSLTAQETQYF. CDR3 DNA: TGTGCCAGCAGCTTAACAGCCCAAGAGACCCAGTACTTC.

CDR3 amino acids: CASSQGGARTDTQYF. The CDR3 nucleotides are TGTGCCAGCAGCCAGGGGGGGGCCCGTACAGATACGCAGTATTTT. The chain combines TRBV14 with TRBJ2-3; TRBD2 might be the D (7 bases). V shed 3 bases and J shed 3 bases, with 13 bases lying between them. The germline V gene has CDR1 SGHDN and CDR2 FVKESK. This CDR3 has 15 residues.

V gene TRBV4-3 combines with J gene TRBJ2-5, with 8 positions matching TRBD2. The germline V gene has CDR1 LGHNA and CDR2 YSLEER. The V segment lost 0 bases and the J segment 0 bases; nucleotides outside the gene matches: 6. This CDR3 has 17 residues. CDR3 amino acids: CASSQDWAGGHQETQYF. CDR3 coding DNA: TGCGCCAGCAGCCAAGATTGGGCGGGGGGACACCAAGAGACCCAGTACTTC.

The CDR3 DNA reads TGTGCCAGCTCATTGGGGACCGGCCGGGGGGTTACGCAGTATTTT. Protein: CASSLGTGRGVTQYF. The rearrangement links TRBV18 to TRBJ2-3, with TRBD2 matching 7 bases. V shed 5 bases, J shed 8 bases, and the junction held 13 bases outside the gene matches. CDR1 KGHSH and CDR2 LQKENI come from the germline V gene. This CDR3 contains 15 residues. The full variable domain, with the rest looked up from reference TRBV18 and TRBJ2-3, is NAGVMQNPRHLVRRRGQEARLRCSPMKGHSHVYWYRQLPEEGLKFMVYLQKENIIDESGMPKERFSAEFPKEGPSILRIQQVVRGDSAAYFCASSLGTGRGVTQYFGPGTRLTVL.

Details on this clone: The same CDR3 arises from other DNA sequences in this sample as well. The J gene is TRBJ2-7, the V gene TRBV20-1, with D tentatively TRBD2 (5 bases). Trimming took off 1 base at V and 6 bases at J, with 7 bases between the two ends. The CDR3 is 11 amino acids. CDR1 is DFQATT and CDR2 is SNEGSKA in the germline V gene (reference sequence). The CDR3 nucleotides read TGCAGTGCTAGAGCGGGAAGCGAGCAGTACTTC. Amino acid sequence: CSARAGSEQYF.

This rearrangement joins TRBV19 to TRBJ1-6; possibly TRBD1 for D (6 bases). This CDR3 region has 14 residues. The V end was cut by 6 bases, the J end by 6 bases, with 12 bases between. Germline V CDR1 and CDR2: LNHDA, SQIVND (reference sequence). CDR3 coding DNA: TGTGCCAGTAGGGAACAGGGTAGTAATTCACCCCTCCACTTT. Translated, it gives CASREQGSNSPLHF.